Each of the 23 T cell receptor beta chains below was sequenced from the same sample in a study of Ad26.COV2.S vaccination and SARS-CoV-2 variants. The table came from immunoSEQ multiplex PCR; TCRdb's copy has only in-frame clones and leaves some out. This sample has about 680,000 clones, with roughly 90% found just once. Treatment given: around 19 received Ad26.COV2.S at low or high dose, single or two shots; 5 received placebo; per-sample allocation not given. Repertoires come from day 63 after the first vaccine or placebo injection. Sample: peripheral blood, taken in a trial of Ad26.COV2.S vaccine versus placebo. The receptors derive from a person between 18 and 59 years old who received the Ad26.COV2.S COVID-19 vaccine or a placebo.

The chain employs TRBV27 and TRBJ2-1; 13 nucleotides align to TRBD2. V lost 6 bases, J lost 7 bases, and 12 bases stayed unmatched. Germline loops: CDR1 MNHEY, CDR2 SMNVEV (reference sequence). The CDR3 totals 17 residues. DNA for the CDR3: TGTGCCAGCAGGGGGGGTACGGGACTAGCGGGGTTGAATGAGCAGTTCTTC. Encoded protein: CASRGGTGLAGLNEQFF.

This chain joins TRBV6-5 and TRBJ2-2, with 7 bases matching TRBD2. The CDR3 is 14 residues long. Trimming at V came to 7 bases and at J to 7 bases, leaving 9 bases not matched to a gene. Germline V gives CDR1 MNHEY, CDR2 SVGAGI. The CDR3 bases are TGTGCCAGCACATCCAGCGGGGTTGTCGGGGAGCTGTTTTTT. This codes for CASTSSGVVGELFF.

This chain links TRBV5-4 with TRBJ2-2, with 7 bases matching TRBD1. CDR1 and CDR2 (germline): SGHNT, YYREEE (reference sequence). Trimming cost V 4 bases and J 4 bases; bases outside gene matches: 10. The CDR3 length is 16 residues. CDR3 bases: TGTGCCAGCAGCACCAGAAAACAGGGGCCCACCGGGGAGCTGTTTTTT. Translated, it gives CASSTRKQGPTGELFF.

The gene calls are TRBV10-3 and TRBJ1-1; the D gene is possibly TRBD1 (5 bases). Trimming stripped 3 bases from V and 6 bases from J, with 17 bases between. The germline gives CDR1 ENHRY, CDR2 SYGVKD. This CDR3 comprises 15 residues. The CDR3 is CAISDPGAPAAEAFF. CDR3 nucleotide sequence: TGTGCCATCAGTGACCCTGGGGCCCCAGCCGCTGAAGCTTTCTTT.

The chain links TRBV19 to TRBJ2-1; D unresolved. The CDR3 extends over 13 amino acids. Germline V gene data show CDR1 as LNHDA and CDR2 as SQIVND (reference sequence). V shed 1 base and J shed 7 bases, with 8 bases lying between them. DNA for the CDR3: TGTGCCAGTAGTATAGGGGTGGGTAATGAGCAGTTCTTC. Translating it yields CASSIGVGNEQFF.

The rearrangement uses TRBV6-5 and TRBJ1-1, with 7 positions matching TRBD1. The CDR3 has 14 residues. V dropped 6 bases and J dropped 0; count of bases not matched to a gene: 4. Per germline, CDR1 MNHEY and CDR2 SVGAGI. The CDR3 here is CASRPGQVNTEAFF. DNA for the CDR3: TGTGCCAGCAGGCCCGGACAGGTGAACACTGAAGCTTTCTTT.

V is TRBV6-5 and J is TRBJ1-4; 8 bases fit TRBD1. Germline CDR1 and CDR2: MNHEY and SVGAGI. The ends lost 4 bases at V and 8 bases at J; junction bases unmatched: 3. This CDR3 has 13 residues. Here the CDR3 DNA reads TGTGCCAGCAGTTGGGACAGGTCCGAAAAACTGTTTTTT. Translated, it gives CASSWDRSEKLFF.

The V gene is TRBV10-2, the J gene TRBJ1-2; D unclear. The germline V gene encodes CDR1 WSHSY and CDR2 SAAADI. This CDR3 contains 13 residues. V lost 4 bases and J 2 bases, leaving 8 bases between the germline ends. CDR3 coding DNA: TGCGCCAGCAGTGCAAGCAGGAACTATGGCTACACCTTC. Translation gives CASSASRNYGYTF.

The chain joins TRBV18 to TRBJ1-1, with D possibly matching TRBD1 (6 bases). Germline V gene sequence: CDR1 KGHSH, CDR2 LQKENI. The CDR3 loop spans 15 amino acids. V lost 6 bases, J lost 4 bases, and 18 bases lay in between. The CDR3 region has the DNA TGTGCCAGCTCCCGGGATCGGGGGGCGGGCACTGAAGCTTTCTTT. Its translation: CASSRDRGAGTEAFF.

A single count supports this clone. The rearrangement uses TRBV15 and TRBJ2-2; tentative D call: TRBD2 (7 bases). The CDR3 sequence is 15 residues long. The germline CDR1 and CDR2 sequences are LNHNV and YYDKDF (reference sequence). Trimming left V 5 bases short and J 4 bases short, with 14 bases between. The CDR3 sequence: CATSQIRGATGELFF. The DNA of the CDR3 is TGTGCCACCAGCCAGATTCGGGGGGCCACCGGGGAGCTGTTTTTT.

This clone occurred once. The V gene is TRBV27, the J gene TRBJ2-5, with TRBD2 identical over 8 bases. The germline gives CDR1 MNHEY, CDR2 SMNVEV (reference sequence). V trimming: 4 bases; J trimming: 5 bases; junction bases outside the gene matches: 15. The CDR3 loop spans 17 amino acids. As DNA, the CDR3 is TGTGCCAGCAGTTCCGCGCCTAGCGGGCGGCTGGCGGAGACCCAGTACTTC. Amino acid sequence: CASSSAPSGRLAETQYF.

CDR3 DNA: TGTGCCAGCAGGAGGACTAGCGGGGGTTTTTCCTACACCGGGGAGCTGTTTTTT. Residues: CASRRTSGGFSYTGELFF. The genes are TRBV28 and TRBJ2-2, with 13 nucleotides matching TRBD2. This CDR3 is built from 18 residues. The germline V gene encodes CDR1 MDHEN and CDR2 SYDVKM. J was trimmed by 3 bases and V by 6 bases; bases with no gene match: 10.

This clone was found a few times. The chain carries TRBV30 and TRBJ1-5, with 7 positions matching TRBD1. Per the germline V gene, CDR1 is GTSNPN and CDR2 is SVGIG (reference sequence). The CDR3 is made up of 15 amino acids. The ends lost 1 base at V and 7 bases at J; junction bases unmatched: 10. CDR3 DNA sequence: TGTGCCTGGAGTGCGGGACAGAACCCGGGACAGCCCCAGCATTTT. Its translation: CAWSAGQNPGQPQHF.

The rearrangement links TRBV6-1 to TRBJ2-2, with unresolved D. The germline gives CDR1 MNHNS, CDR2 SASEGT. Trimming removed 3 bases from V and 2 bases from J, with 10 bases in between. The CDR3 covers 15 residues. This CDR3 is CASSDPGPNTGELFF. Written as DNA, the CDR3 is TGTGCCAGCAGTGATCCGGGTCCCAACACCGGGGAGCTGTTTTTT.

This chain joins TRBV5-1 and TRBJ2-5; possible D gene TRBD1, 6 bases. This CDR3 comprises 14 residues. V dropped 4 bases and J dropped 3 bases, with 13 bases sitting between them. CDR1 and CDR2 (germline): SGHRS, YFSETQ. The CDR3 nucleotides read TGCGCCAGCAGCCCTAAGGGGGTGGAAGAGACCCAGTACTTC. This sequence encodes CASSPKGVEETQYF. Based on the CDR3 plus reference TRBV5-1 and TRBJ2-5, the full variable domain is KAGVTQTPRYLIKTRGQQVTLSCSPISGHRSVSWYQQTPGQGLQFLFEYFSETQRNKGNFPGRFSGRQFSNSRSEMNVSTLELGDSALYLCASSPKGVEETQYFGPGTRLLVL.

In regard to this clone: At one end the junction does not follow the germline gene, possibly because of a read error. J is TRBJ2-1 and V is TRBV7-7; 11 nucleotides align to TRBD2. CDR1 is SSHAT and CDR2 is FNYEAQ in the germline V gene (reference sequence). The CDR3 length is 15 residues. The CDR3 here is CASSLVAGGPHEQFF. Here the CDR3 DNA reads TGTGCTAGCAGCTTAGTAGCGGGAGGGCCCCATGAGCAGTTCTTC.

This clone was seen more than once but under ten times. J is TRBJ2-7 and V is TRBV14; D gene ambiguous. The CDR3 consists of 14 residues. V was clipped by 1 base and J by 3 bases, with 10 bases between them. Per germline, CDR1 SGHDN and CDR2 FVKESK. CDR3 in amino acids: CASSQGLRNYEQYF. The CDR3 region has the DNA TGTGCCAGCAGCCAAGGACTGCGAAACTACGAGCAGTACTTC.

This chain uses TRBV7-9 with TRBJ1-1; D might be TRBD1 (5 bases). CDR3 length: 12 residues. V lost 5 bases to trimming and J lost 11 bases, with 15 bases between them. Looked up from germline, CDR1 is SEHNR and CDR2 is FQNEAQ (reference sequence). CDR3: CASSRGDWWAFF. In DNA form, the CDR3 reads TGTGCCAGCAGCCGTGGGGACTGGTGGGCTTTCTTT.

DNA of the CDR3: TGTGCCAGCAGCTCGACAGGGCCCCTAACCTATGGCTACACCTTC. Translated: CASSSTGPLTYGYTF. V is TRBV7-2 and J is TRBJ1-2, with 7 nucleotides matching TRBD1. J gave up 4 bases and V 4 bases, and 9 bases lay outside the gene matches. Germline lookup yields CDR1 SGHTA and CDR2 FQGNSA. This CDR3 comprises 15 residues.

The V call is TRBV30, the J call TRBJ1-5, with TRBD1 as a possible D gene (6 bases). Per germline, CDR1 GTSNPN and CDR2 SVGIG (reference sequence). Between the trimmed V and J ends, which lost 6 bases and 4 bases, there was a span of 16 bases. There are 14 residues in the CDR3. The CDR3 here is CACGGGQKNQPQHF. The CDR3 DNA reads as TGTGCCTGTGGGGGGGGGCAGAAAAATCAGCCCCAGCATTTT.

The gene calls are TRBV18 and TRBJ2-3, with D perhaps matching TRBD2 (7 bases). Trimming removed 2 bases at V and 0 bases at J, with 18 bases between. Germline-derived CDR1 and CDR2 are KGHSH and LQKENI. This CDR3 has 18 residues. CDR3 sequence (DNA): TGTGCCAGCTCACCAAAATCCAATGCGGGGGCTAGCACAGATACGCAGTATTTT. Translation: CASSPKSNAGASTDTQYF. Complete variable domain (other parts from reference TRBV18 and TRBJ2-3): NAGVMQNPRHLVRRRGQEARLRCSPMKGHSHVYWYRQLPEEGLKFMVYLQKENIIDESGMPKERFSAEFPKEGPSILRIQQVVRGDSAAYFCASSPKSNAGASTDTQYFGPGTRLTVL.

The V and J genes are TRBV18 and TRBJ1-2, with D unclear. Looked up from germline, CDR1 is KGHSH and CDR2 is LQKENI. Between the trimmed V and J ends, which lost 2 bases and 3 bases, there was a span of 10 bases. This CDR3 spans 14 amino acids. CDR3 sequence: CASSPREGDYGYTF. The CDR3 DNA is TGTGCCAGCTCACCAAGGGAGGGAGACTATGGCTACACCTTC.

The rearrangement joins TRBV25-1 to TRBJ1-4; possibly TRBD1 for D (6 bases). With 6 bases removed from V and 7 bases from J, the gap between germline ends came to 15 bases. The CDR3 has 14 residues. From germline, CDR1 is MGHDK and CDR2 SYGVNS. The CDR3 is CASSNRVNGEKLFF. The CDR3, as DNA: TGTGCCAGCAGCAACAGGGTAAACGGTGAAAAACTGTTTTTT.